The following is a T cell receptor beta chain sequence with its context. Its antigen is still unknown. This sample is drawn from a study of cytomegalovirus exposure and HLA in healthy donors. Looking at the study overall: Researchers previously reported finding about 110 million unique TCR beta sequences from approximately 200 million T cells.

Study-level findings and limits: Some V segments, TRBV6-2 and TRBV6-3 among them, were indistinguishable and were therefore excluded. Reported performance of the classifier showed diagnosis of cytomegalovirus status with high specificity and sensitivity.

The V gene lost 7 bases and the J gene lost 5 bases, with 17 bases spanning the gap. The germline gives CDR1 MNHEY, CDR2 SVGAGI. The CDR3 has 15 amino acids. The primer mix had 60 Vbeta and 13 Jbeta primers. Profiled with immunoSEQ multiplex PCR; TCRdb holds only in-frame clones, not every one. The sample records around 100,000 clones, about 80% being singletons. Material: PBMCs. The sequence derives from a female donor in good health and CMV-seropositive. The chain links TRBV6-5 to TRBJ1-4; D is possibly TRBD1 (5 bases). CDR3 in DNA: TGTGCCAGCACCATTACGGGAGGGGTGAATGAAAAACTGTTTTTT. This encodes CASTITGGVNEKLFF.